This T cell receptor beta chain stems from a study of T cell responses to AZD1222 COVID-19 vaccine. Assay used: immunoSEQ multiplex PCR; TCRdb lists only in-frame clones, some missing. Found here are 90,000 to 120,000 clones, around 90% of them singletons; the top ten hold 6.2%. Broader study findings: Donors were mostly white British, more females; clonal diversity possibly underestimated.

As concerns this clone: Its specificity is unknown.

Germline V gene sequence: CDR1 SEHNR, CDR2 FQNEAQ (reference sequence). This CDR3 spans 17 amino acids. V lost 3 bases and J 0 bases, leaving 15 bases between the germline ends. Some second doses came at about 4 weeks and others at about 12 weeks; these were pooled. Sequences were derived from peripheral blood, sampled 28 days after the second AZD1222 dose. The source is an adult who received the AZD1222 COVID-19 vaccine. This rearrangement joins TRBV7-9 to TRBJ2-1; D is uncertain. The CDR3 region has the DNA TGTGCCAGCAGCTTTATAGTGGCCGGTAGCTCCTACAATGAGCAGTTCTTC. Its translation: CASSFIVAGSSYNEQFF.